The 8 T cell receptor beta chains below come from one sample, sequenced in a study of B cell selection in AIRE deficiency. This table comes from immunoSEQ multiplex PCR, and its TCRdb copy is limited to in-frame clones, with some not included. The table includes 20,000 to 25,000 clones, about nine tenths detected once. Sorted regulatory T cells were CD4-positive, CD25-high and CD127-low or negative. Sequenced material: CD4+CD25+ Tregs sorted from PBMCs. The receptors were sampled from a human donor in good health.

This chain links TRBV12-5 with TRBJ2-2, with a tentative D call TRBD1 (6 bases). The CDR3 loop spans 15 amino acids. V shed 6 bases and J shed 3 bases, with 14 bases lying between them. CDR1 is LGHNT, CDR2 FRNRAP, per germline. The CDR3: CASGPGRGDTGELFF. CDR3 bases: TGTGCTAGTGGCCCAGGCAGGGGAGACACCGGGGAGCTGTTTTTT. The full variable domain, rest sourced from reference TRBV12-5 and TRBJ2-2, is DARVTQTPRHKVTEMGQEVTMRCQPILGHNTVFWYRQTMMQGLELLAYFRNRAPLDDSGMPKDRFSAEMPDATLATLKIQPSEPRDSAVYFCASGPGRGDTGELFFGEGSRLTVL.

The chain couples TRBV7-9 to TRBJ2-7, with D maybe TRBD2 (5 bases). The V end was cut by 5 bases, the J end by 3 bases, with 8 bases between. The CDR3 runs to 12 residues. CDR1 is SEHNR and CDR2 is FQNEAQ in the germline V gene (reference sequence). DNA of the CDR3: TGTGCCAGCAGCCACGGGGACTACGAGCAGTACTTC. As protein: CASSHGDYEQYF.

The chain recombines TRBV11-2 with TRBJ2-5; no definite D call. Germline CDR1 SGHAT, CDR2 FQNNGV. V shed 2 bases and J shed 0 bases, with 13 bases lying between them. This CDR3 has 16 residues. This chain's CDR3 is CASSLMGFMYQETQYF. As DNA, the CDR3 is TGTGCCAGCAGCTTAATGGGGTTCATGTACCAAGAGACCCAGTACTTC. Full variable domain (remainder filled in from reference TRBV11-2 and TRBJ2-5): EAGVAQSPRYKIIEKRQSVAFWCNPISGHATLYWYQQILGQGPKLLIQFQNNGVVDDSQLPKDRFSAERLKGVDSTLKIQPAKLEDSAVYLCASSLMGFMYQETQYFGPGTRLLVL.

This chain links TRBV9 with TRBJ1-3; D is possibly TRBD1 (5 bases). The CDR3 has 18 amino acids. The V end was cut by 3 bases, the J end by 0 bases, with 19 bases between. Germline values: CDR1 SGDLS, CDR2 YYNGEE. CDR3: CASSETHFWDLSGNTIYF. Here the CDR3 DNA reads TGTGCCAGCAGCGAGACCCACTTCTGGGACCTCTCTGGAAACACCATATATTTT.

The chain is built from TRBV5-4 and TRBJ2-3, with unresolved D. The germline V gene has CDR1 SGHNT and CDR2 YYREEE (reference sequence). The length of the CDR3 is 17 residues. Trimming took off 2 bases at V and 3 bases at J, with 19 bases between the two ends. The CDR3 bases are TGTGCCAGCAGCTTCCGGCCCCCCACAACCCATACAGATACGCAGTATTTT. This sequence encodes CASSFRPPTTHTDTQYF.

The V gene is TRBV4-2, the J gene TRBJ1-2; D not certain. Germline-derived CDR1 and CDR2 are LGHNA and YNFKEQ. The CDR3 contains 12 residues. V was shortened by 5 bases and J by 8 bases, with 12 bases between the two germline ends. The CDR3 sequence: CASSFQVGGYTF. For the CDR3, the DNA is TGTGCCAGCAGCTTCCAGGTTGGGGGCTACACCTTC.

This rearrangement joins TRBV10-3 to TRBJ2-2; TRBD1 matches at 10 bases. Losses at the gene ends were 3 bases for V and 6 bases for J; bases not matched to a gene: 7. This CDR3 spans 16 amino acids. The germline CDR1 and CDR2 sequences are ENHRY and SYGVKD. As DNA, the CDR3 is TGTGCCATCAGTGACCCCCGGGACAGGGGACCCGGGGAGCTGTTTTTT. This sequence encodes CAISDPRDRGPGELFF.

The chain employs TRBV6-6 and TRBJ1-5, with 9 positions matching TRBD1. Trimming took 4 bases from V and 2 from J; bases not matched to a gene: 3. Germline loops: CDR1 MNHNY, CDR2 SVGAGI (reference sequence). This CDR3 contains 15 residues. The CDR3 sequence: CASSWWTGGNQPQHF. In DNA, the CDR3 is TGTGCCAGCAGTTGGTGGACAGGGGGCAATCAGCCCCAGCATTTT.